This T cell receptor beta chain was found in a study of CD8+ T cells in alopecia areata. Study-level results: Scalp sample sequencing also detects resident alphabeta T cells of normal skin.

As for this clone: Its target is unknown.

Treatment of the sample: oral pan-JAK inhibitor, 5-10 mg twice daily. It was cDNA, reverse transcribed from extracted RNA, that served as the sequencing template. This table comes from immunoSEQ multiplex PCR, and its TCRdb copy is limited to in-frame clones, with some not included. The sample lists 95,000 to 100,000 clones; 60% were seen once. This TCR was recovered from a human donor with alopecia areata. Sequences were derived from CD8+ T cells sorted from blood, sampled at approximately week 55, from a patient treated with tofacitinib.

CDR3 residues: CASSPGTGLSYQPQHF. The CDR3 DNA reads TGTGCCAGCAGCCCAGGGACAGGGCTGTCTTATCAGCCCCAGCATTTT. The V gene is TRBV5-6, the J gene TRBJ1-5; 9 bases agree with TRBD1. This CDR3 contains 16 residues. Germline-derived CDR1 and CDR2 are SGHDT and YYEEEE. J was trimmed by 5 bases and V by 4 bases; bases with no gene match: 10.